What follows is one TCR beta chain and its context. The clone's antigen remains unknown. The record has no base qualities; no much larger clone is one base away. This sample was included in a study of beta chain features in type 1 diabetes (dated by TCRdb to 2016 to 2019). As for the study more broadly: Mean age, gender distribution, total cell number and subset yield were not different between patients and healthy donors. A total of about 100 million sorted cells were examined across all samples, and RNA yield correlated strongly with the number of cells per subset. The study compared TCRB repertoires of sorted circulating CD4+ T cell subsets between recently diagnosed type 1 diabetes patients and matched healthy donors. Whereas all 30 or so donors provided naive and central memory subsets, regulatory and stem cell-like memory subsets were isolated from just 8 patients and roughly eight healthy donors.

All of the isolated RNA was reverse transcribed with the High Capacity cDNA Reverse Transcription Kit, so expressed TCRB transcripts were sequenced. Deep immunoSEQ sequencing was performed on naive, central memory and regulatory T cell samples, with an average of approximately 4 million total reads per sample. Sorted cells were lysed in RLT buffer, and RNA was extracted using DNase-treated RNeasy Micro or Mini kits according to cell number. Each cell subset was processed on its own to prevent cross-contamination, while patient and healthy donor samples were processed together. The immunoSEQ multiplex PCR was used to amplify TCRB sequences from cDNA, yielding 87-bp fragments that span the CDR3 region. Amplicons were sequenced on the Illumina HiSeq platform. On the authors' methods: PCR bias was computationally corrected using synthetic template baselines, reads within Hamming distance 2 were collapsed, and singletons that could not be merged were discarded. Reads were aligned against IMGT so that V, D and J genes, CDR3 length and insertions or deletions at six rearrangement sites could be assigned. Within each subset, clonotype counts were normalized to sorted cell number, after which true diversity and Gini coefficients were computed with the tcR R package. The overlap coefficient, calculated on TCRB nucleotide sequences, was used to quantify repertoire sharing. Out-of-frame TCRB sequences from naive cells were analyzed as a proxy for the pre-selection repertoire. TCRdb obtained this table from immuneACCESS and retained in-frame rearrangements with V and J assigned. These tables miss some clones; where compared with another copy, unresolved V genes account for less than half of the shortfall, and the remainder is unexplained. V, J and clone size reflect that table, while D and trimming were determined from the DNA. The sample table contains hundreds of thousands of clones; only one count was recorded for about 71% of them. The ten top clones hold roughly 0.048% of the sample.

Each donor gave one peripheral blood draw, roughly 0.11 L on average, collected into heparinised tubes. A BD FACSAria II and a panel including CD45RO, CCR7, CD25, CD127, CD95 and CD27 were used to sort naive, central memory, regulatory and stem cell-like memory CD4+ T cells. A purity above 98% was achieved for all sorted populations. Right away, PBMCs were isolated by Lymphoprep density gradient centrifugation and were stained directly, with no culture step. Samples were stained and sorted in pairs, with one healthy donor and one patient per experiment, so that batch effects were minimized. From the cysteine up to the phenylalanine, the CDR3 has a length of 15 residues. The only DNA kept is the CDR3, 45 bases in frame from the first base. Trimming takes 7 bases off V and 2 bases off J; junction bases not matched to a gene: 7. Per the germline V gene (reference sequence), LNHDA is the CDR1 and SQIVND is the CDR2.

The study at large found these results: Patients with type 1 diabetes made fewer insertions and deleted more nucleotides at VDJ recombination sites, implying thymic rearrangement abnormalities. Shorter templates might be favored by PCR, yet because patient and control samples were amplified and corrected together, any such skew would affect both groups equally. Because cDNA was sequenced instead of genomic DNA, highly expressing activated cells could be over-represented, though the groups showed no difference in activation or CD3 levels. HLA sub-analyses involved small numbers of individuals, so any influence of HLA type on TCRB rearrangement remained unresolved. Naive, central memory and regulatory TCRB repertoires appeared to be more similar among patients than among healthy donors. In all four CD4+ subsets, TCRB CDR3 length was moderately but significantly shorter in type 1 diabetes patients.

The chain couples TRBV19 to TRBJ2-2; 7 central nucleotides agree with TRBD2. Sequencing used naive CD4+ T cells from blood. This sample's cell subset or site label indicates: true naive CD4+ T cells. This sequence originates from a man in his thirties or forties in good health. The encoded CDR3 is CASTTSGLNTGELFF. The sequenced DNA: TGTGCCAGTACTACCTCGGGACTAAACACCGGGGAGCTGTTTTTT.